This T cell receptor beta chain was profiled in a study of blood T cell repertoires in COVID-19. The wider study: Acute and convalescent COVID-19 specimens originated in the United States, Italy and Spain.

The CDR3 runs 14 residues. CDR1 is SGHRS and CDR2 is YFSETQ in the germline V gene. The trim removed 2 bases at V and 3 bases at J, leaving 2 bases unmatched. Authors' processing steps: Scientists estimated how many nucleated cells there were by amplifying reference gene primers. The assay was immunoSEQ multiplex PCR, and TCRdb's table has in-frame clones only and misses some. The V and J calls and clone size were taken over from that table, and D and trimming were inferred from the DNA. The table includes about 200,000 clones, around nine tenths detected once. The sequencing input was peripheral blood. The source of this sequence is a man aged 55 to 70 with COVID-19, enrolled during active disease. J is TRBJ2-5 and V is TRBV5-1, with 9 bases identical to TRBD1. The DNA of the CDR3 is TGCGCCAGCAGCTTCGGACAGGGGAAAGAGACCCAGTACTTC. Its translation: CASSFGQGKETQYF.